Listed below are T cell receptor beta chains from one sample, sequenced in a study of blood T cell repertoires in COVID-19. The method was immunoSEQ multiplex PCR; TCRdb's version includes in-frame clones alone and lacks a portion of them. The profile covers fewer than 85,000 clones, with about 92% appearing a single time and around 0.97% taken by the ten largest. Sample: peripheral blood. The source of these receptors is a woman aged 45-59 years in a cohort sampled during active COVID-19. CDR3s include the opening cysteine and the closing phenylalanine or tryptophan. D genes are given only for firm matches. The size field is filled for only some rows; it gives once, few, many or a size class.

v_gene: TRBV11-1
j_gene: TRBJ2-5
abundance: -
d_gene: -
CDR3nt: TGTGCCAGCAGCTTAGGAGGGGCAGGGGCGCAAGAGACCCAGTACTTC
CDR3aa: CASSLGGAGAQETQYF

v_gene: TRBV5-4
j_gene: TRBJ2-2
abundance: -
d_gene: TRBD1
CDR3nt: TGTGCCAGCAGCCGCGGACAGGGGGCGAGCGGGGAGCTGTTTTTT
CDR3aa: CASSRGQGASGELFF

v_gene: TRBV5-6
j_gene: TRBJ2-2
abundance: -
d_gene: -
CDR3nt: TGTGCCAGCAGCCCCCTGAGCGAGAACACCGGGGAGCTGTTTTTT
CDR3aa: CASSPLSENTGELFF

v_gene: TRBV7-9
j_gene: TRBJ2-1
abundance: -
d_gene: TRBD2
CDR3nt: TGTGCCAGCAGTTATGGGACTAGCGCTGAGCAGTTCTTC
CDR3aa: CASSYGTSAEQFF

v_gene: TRBV29-1
j_gene: TRBJ1-2
abundance: -
d_gene: TRBD1
CDR3nt: TGCAGCGCCACCGGGACAGGGGGCGGCGATGGCTACACCTTC
CDR3aa: CSATGTGGGDGYTF

v_gene: TRBV19
j_gene: TRBJ1-1
abundance: -
d_gene: TRBD1
CDR3nt: TGTGCCAGTAGTATAAACCCCGGACAGGGATTGAACACTGAAGCTTTCTTT
CDR3aa: CASSINPGQGLNTEAFF

v_gene: TRBV27
j_gene: TRBJ1-6
abundance: once
d_gene: -
CDR3nt: TGTGCCAGCAGTTTAAACTTGAATTCACCCCTCCACTTT
CDR3aa: CASSLNLNSPLHF

v_gene: TRBV6-5
j_gene: TRBJ2-7
abundance: -
d_gene: TRBD1
CDR3nt: TGTGCCAGCAGTTACTCGTACAGGGGCTCCTACGAGCAGTACTTC
CDR3aa: CASSYSYRGSYEQYF

v_gene: TRBV19
j_gene: TRBJ1-5
abundance: -
d_gene: -
CDR3nt: TGTGCCAGTAGTATAGGGCAGGTCTATCAGCCCCAGCATTTT
CDR3aa: CASSIGQVYQPQHF

v_gene: TRBV10-3
j_gene: TRBJ1-1
abundance: -
d_gene: -
CDR3nt: TGTGCCACCAAACCGGGGGACACTGAAGCTTTCTTT
CDR3aa: CATKPGDTEAFF

v_gene: TRBV28
j_gene: TRBJ2-7
abundance: once
d_gene: TRBD2
CDR3nt: TGTGCCAGCGTCCTTTCGAGAGGGCTAGCGGCTTCCTACGAGCAGTACTTC
CDR3aa: CASVLSRGLAASYEQYF

v_gene: TRBV5-4
j_gene: TRBJ1-2
abundance: -
d_gene: -
CDR3nt: TGTGCCAGCAGCTTGGATCAGGGCGGCTACACCTTC
CDR3aa: CASSLDQGGYTF

v_gene: TRBV11-2
j_gene: TRBJ1-6
abundance: -
d_gene: -
CDR3nt: TGTGCCAGCAGCTTAATAGGGACAACAAGGACACCCCTCCACTTT
CDR3aa: CASSLIGTTRTPLHF

v_gene: TRBV7-3
j_gene: TRBJ2-3
abundance: -
d_gene: TRBD1
CDR3nt: TGTGCCAGCAGCCGACAGGGGGCAGATACGCAGTATTTT
CDR3aa: CASSRQGADTQYF

v_gene: TRBV10-1
j_gene: TRBJ1-1
abundance: -
d_gene: -
CDR3nt: TGCGCCAGCAGTCTCCAGGGAGGCACTGAAGCTTTCTTT
CDR3aa: CASSLQGGTEAFF

v_gene: TRBV27
j_gene: TRBJ2-1
abundance: -
d_gene: TRBD1
CDR3nt: TGTGCCAGCAGTTCGACAGGGGTCTTTGGGGATGAGCAGTTCTTC
CDR3aa: CASSSTGVFGDEQFF

v_gene: TRBV27
j_gene: TRBJ1-6
abundance: -
d_gene: -
CDR3nt: TGTGCCAGCAGGGCAACAGGGAGACGCTCACCCCTCCACTTT
CDR3aa: CASRATGRRSPLHF

v_gene: TRBV4-2
j_gene: TRBJ2-2
abundance: -
d_gene: TRBD2
CDR3nt: TGTGCCAGCTCTCTTAATCTAGCGGGGACGGGGGAGCTGTTTTTT
CDR3aa: CASSLNLAGTGELFF

v_gene: TRBV7-2
j_gene: TRBJ2-2
abundance: once
d_gene: TRBD2
CDR3nt: TGTGCCAGCAGCTTAGCTAGCGGGAGGACCGGGGAGCTGTTTTTT
CDR3aa: CASSLASGRTGELFF

v_gene: TRBV27
j_gene: TRBJ2-7
abundance: few
d_gene: -
CDR3nt: TGTGCCAGCAGTTCCCCAAAAGGCAGGGACTACGAGCAGTACTTC
CDR3aa: CASSSPKGRDYEQYF

v_gene: TRBV27
j_gene: TRBJ2-3
abundance: -
d_gene: -
CDR3nt: TGTGCCAGCAGTTTATCCCGGCGGGCGGGCACAGATACGCAGTATTTT
CDR3aa: CASSLSRRAGTDTQYF

v_gene: TRBV24-1
j_gene: TRBJ1-1
abundance: -
d_gene: -
CDR3nt: TGTGCCACAACTGTCCCACAGGTGAGGAACACTGAAGCTTTCTTT
CDR3aa: CATTVPQVRNTEAFF

v_gene: TRBV28
j_gene: TRBJ2-6
abundance: -
d_gene: TRBD1
CDR3nt: TGTGCCAGCGGGGACAGGGGGCGCGGAGGGGCCAACGTCCTGACTTTC
CDR3aa: CASGDRGRGGANVLTF

v_gene: TRBV14
j_gene: TRBJ2-6
abundance: -
d_gene: TRBD1
CDR3nt: TGTGCCAGCAGCCAGGGGACAGGGTTCTCTGGGGCCAACGTCCTGACTTTC
CDR3aa: CASSQGTGFSGANVLTF

v_gene: TRBV30
j_gene: TRBJ1-1
abundance: -
d_gene: -
CDR3nt: TGTGCCTGGAGTGGCTTGTCACGGGACACTGAAGCTTTCTTT
CDR3aa: CAWSGLSRDTEAFF

v_gene: TRBV30
j_gene: TRBJ2-7
abundance: -
d_gene: -
CDR3nt: TGTGCCTGGTGGCAGGGTTACGAGCAGTACTTC
CDR3aa: CAWWQGYEQYF

v_gene: TRBV7-9
j_gene: TRBJ1-2
abundance: few
d_gene: -
CDR3nt: TGTGCCAGCAGCCCGGGGAGTAACTATGGCTACACCTTC
CDR3aa: CASSPGSNYGYTF

v_gene: TRBV19
j_gene: TRBJ2-3
abundance: -
d_gene: TRBD2
CDR3nt: TGTGCCAGTAGTATAGATAGGGGTACTAGCGGGAGCACAGATACGCAGTATTTT
CDR3aa: CASSIDRGTSGSTDTQYF

v_gene: TRBV11-2
j_gene: TRBJ2-1
abundance: -
d_gene: TRBD2
CDR3nt: TGTGCCAGCAGCTTTCGACTAGCGGTCGTGGAGCGGGACAATGAGCAGTTCTTC
CDR3aa: CASSFRLAVVERDNEQFF

v_gene: TRBV10-3
j_gene: TRBJ2-5
abundance: -
d_gene: -
CDR3nt: TGTGCCATCTCCCAGGGGCAGCAAGAGACCCAGTACTTC
CDR3aa: CAISQGQQETQYF

v_gene: TRBV1
j_gene: TRBJ1-6
abundance: -
d_gene: -
CDR3nt: TGCACCAGCAGCCAAGATCCAGGGGCGCATTCACCCCTCCACTTT
CDR3aa: CTSSQDPGAHSPLHF

v_gene: TRBV10-1
j_gene: TRBJ2-1
abundance: -
d_gene: -
CDR3nt: TGCGCCCTCGAGAAGAAGTGGTTCTTC
CDR3aa: CALEKKWFF

v_gene: TRBV5-1
j_gene: TRBJ2-3
abundance: -
d_gene: -
CDR3nt: TGCGCCAGCAGCTTGGCCACAGACACAGATACGCAGTATTTT
CDR3aa: CASSLATDTDTQYF

v_gene: TRBV5-1
j_gene: TRBJ2-2
abundance: -
d_gene: -
CDR3nt: TGCGCCAGCCAGAGCGGTAGCAACACCGGGGAGCTGTTTTTT
CDR3aa: CASQSGSNTGELFF

v_gene: TRBV19
j_gene: TRBJ1-4
abundance: -
d_gene: TRBD1
CDR3nt: TGTGCCAGTAGTATCCAATGGACAGGAGGAAATGAAAAACTGTTTTTT
CDR3aa: CASSIQWTGGNEKLFF

v_gene: TRBV18
j_gene: TRBJ2-7
abundance: once
d_gene: TRBD1
CDR3nt: TGTGCCAGCTCCGGATCTGGGACAGACACCTACGAGCAGTACTTC
CDR3aa: CASSGSGTDTYEQYF

v_gene: TRBV7-2
j_gene: TRBJ2-5
abundance: -
d_gene: TRBD1
CDR3nt: TGTGCCAGCAGCCCCGGACAGGTATTAGAGACCCAGTACTTC
CDR3aa: CASSPGQVLETQYF

v_gene: TRBV4-1
j_gene: TRBJ1-1
abundance: once
d_gene: TRBD1
CDR3nt: TGCGCCAGCAGGGGAGACAGGGAGATTTTGAACACTGAAGCTTTCTTT
CDR3aa: CASRGDREILNTEAFF

v_gene: TRBV11-2
j_gene: TRBJ2-1
abundance: -
d_gene: TRBD2
CDR3nt: TGTGCCAGCAGATTCGCGGGAGGTTGGGCAAGCTCCTACAATGAGCAGTTCTTC
CDR3aa: CASRFAGGWASSYNEQFF

v_gene: TRBV28
j_gene: TRBJ2-5
abundance: few
d_gene: -
CDR3nt: TGTGCCAGCAATGGAGCCAGGGCTAGGGAGACCCAGTACTTC
CDR3aa: CASNGARARETQYF

v_gene: TRBV28
j_gene: TRBJ1-5
abundance: few
d_gene: TRBD1
CDR3nt: TGTGCCAGCAGTTCGGGACAGAGCCGGCAGCCCCAGCATTTT
CDR3aa: CASSSGQSRQPQHF

v_gene: TRBV27
j_gene: TRBJ2-5
abundance: once
d_gene: -
CDR3nt: TGTGCCAGCAGTTTTACGGTAGAAGAGACCCAGTACTTC
CDR3aa: CASSFTVEETQYF

v_gene: TRBV7-2
j_gene: TRBJ1-1
abundance: once
d_gene: -
CDR3nt: TGTGCCAGCAGCTTATCCGCTGGGGCCTTCAGATTAACCACTGAAGCTTTCTTT
CDR3aa: CASSLSAGAFRLTTEAFF

v_gene: TRBV10-2
j_gene: TRBJ2-7
abundance: -
d_gene: -
CDR3nt: TGCGCCAGCATCCCGCGACTAGGGCCCTACGAGCAGTACTTC
CDR3aa: CASIPRLGPYEQYF

v_gene: TRBV5-1
j_gene: TRBJ1-6
abundance: -
d_gene: -
CDR3nt: TGCGCCAGCAGGCGGGGGGGAAATAATTCACCCCTCCACTTT
CDR3aa: CASRRGGNNSPLHF

v_gene: TRBV6-5
j_gene: TRBJ1-5
abundance: -
d_gene: -
CDR3nt: TGTGCCAGCAACAGTCCTAATAGCAATCAGCCCCAGCATTTT
CDR3aa: CASNSPNSNQPQHF

v_gene: TRBV18
j_gene: TRBJ1-1
abundance: -
d_gene: TRBD1
CDR3nt: TGTGCCAGCTCACTAGACAGGGTGGGTACTGAAGCTTTCTTT
CDR3aa: CASSLDRVGTEAFF

v_gene: TRBV5-1
j_gene: TRBJ2-1
abundance: -
d_gene: TRBD2
CDR3nt: TGCGCCAGCAGAGTAGCGGGTGGGAATGAGCAGTTCTTC
CDR3aa: CASRVAGGNEQFF

v_gene: TRBV6-2/TRBV6-3
j_gene: TRBJ2-4
abundance: -
d_gene: TRBD2
CDR3nt: TGTGCCAGCAGTTACTCGATATCGAGCGGGAGGGCCGAGAAAAACATTCAGTACTTC
CDR3aa: CASSYSISSGRAEKNIQYF

v_gene: TRBV7-2
j_gene: TRBJ2-1
abundance: -
d_gene: -
CDR3nt: TGTGCCAGCAGCTTGGACTCTAGCTCCTACAATGAGCAGTTCTTC
CDR3aa: CASSLDSSSYNEQFF

v_gene: TRBV30
j_gene: TRBJ1-6
abundance: -
d_gene: TRBD1
CDR3nt: TGTGCCTGGAGTCCCCCCCTCCGACAGGGTTTGAATTCACCCCTCCACTTT
CDR3aa: CAWSPPLRQGLNSPLHF

v_gene: TRBV5-1
j_gene: TRBJ2-5
abundance: -
d_gene: -
CDR3nt: TGCGCCAGCAGCTTGGTGGCCCAAGAGACCCAGTACTTC
CDR3aa: CASSLVAQETQYF